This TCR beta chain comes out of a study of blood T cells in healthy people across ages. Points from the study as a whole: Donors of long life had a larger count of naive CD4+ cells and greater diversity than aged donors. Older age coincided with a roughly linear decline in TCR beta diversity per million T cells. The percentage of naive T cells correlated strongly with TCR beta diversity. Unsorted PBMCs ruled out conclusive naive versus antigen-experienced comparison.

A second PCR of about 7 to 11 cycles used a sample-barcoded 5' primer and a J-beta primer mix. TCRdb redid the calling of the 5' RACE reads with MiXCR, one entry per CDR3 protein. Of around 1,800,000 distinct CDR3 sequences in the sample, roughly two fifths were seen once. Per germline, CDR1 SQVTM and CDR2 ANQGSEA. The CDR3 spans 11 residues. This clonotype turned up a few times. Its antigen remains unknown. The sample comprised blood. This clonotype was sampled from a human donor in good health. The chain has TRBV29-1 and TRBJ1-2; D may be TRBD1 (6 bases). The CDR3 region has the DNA TGCAGTATTACAGGGTCATACGGCTACACCTTC. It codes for CSITGSYGYTF.